Listed here is a single T cell receptor (beta chain). Its cognate antigen is unknown. This specimen belongs to a study of CXCR3-negative and CXCR3-positive naive CD8 T cells. Study results and caveats: Memory CD8+ T cell repertoires were far less diverse than both naive subsets.

Looked up from germline, CDR1 is SEHNR and CDR2 is FQNEAQ (reference sequence). CDR3 length: 13 amino acids. Triplicate sorting captured roughly 300,000 cells each from every CD8+ T cell subset. Libraries were UMI-labeled 5' RACE TRB cDNA. One entry per CDR3 protein, without DNA, is what TCRdb gives after re-calling the 5' RACE reads. The record lists about 48,000 distinct CDR3 sequences, of which the ten most abundant hold over 14%. This rearrangement joins TRBV7-9 to TRBJ2-3. The source of this sequence is a human donor in good health. Some clones in this sample may be carry-over from other donors' samples. Source material: memory CD8+ T cells from blood. CDR3 protein: CASSPTVEDTQYF.